The rows below give T cell receptor beta chains drawn from one sample of a study of T cell changes during pregnancy in multiple sclerosis. Data came from immunoSEQ multiplex PCR; TCRdb stores just in-frame clones and leaves some out. Of some 100,000 clones in the sample, about 90% were seen once. This material consisted of peripheral blood, taken in the second trimester of pregnancy. Every receptor here comes from a female donor with multiple sclerosis, enrolled in a pregnancy study. CDR3s include the opening cysteine and the closing phenylalanine or tryptophan. Each record gives: clone size, CDR3 length, V gene, J gene, D gene, CDR3 protein, CDR3 DNA. D genes are given only for firm matches. Clone size appears in some rows only: once, few, many, or a class for an expanded clone.

NA	13	TRBV6-5	TRBJ2-1	NA	CASSLTGYNEQFF	TGTGCCAGCAGTCTAACAGGGTACAATGAGCAGTTCTTC
NA	13	TRBV6-5	TRBJ2-7	NA	CASRFVGGYEQYF	TGTGCCAGCAGATTTGTTGGAGGCTACGAGCAGTACTTC
NA	14	TRBV28	TRBJ2-7	NA	CASSLGGWTYEQYF	TGTGCCAGCAGTTTAGGGGGCTGGACCTACGAGCAGTACTTC
NA	15	TRBV5-6	TRBJ2-2	NA	CASSLGGQNTGELFF	TGTGCCAGCAGCTTAGGGGGACAGAACACCGGGGAGCTGTTTTTT
NA	15	TRBV19	TRBJ1-1	TRBD1	CASSIVDRANTEAFF	TGTGCCAGTAGTATAGTCGACAGGGCGAACACTGAAGCTTTCTTT
once	15	TRBV19	TRBJ1-2	TRBD1	CATAGGAQGAGGYTF	TGTGCCACCGCGGGGGGGGCCCAGGGGGCAGGAGGCTACACCTTC
NA	15	TRBV2	TRBJ2-5	TRBD1	CASTRTGTDQETQYF	TGTGCCAGCACCAGGACCGGGACAGATCAAGAGACCCAGTACTTC
NA	14	TRBV13	TRBJ2-1	NA	CASSLRTAYNEQFF	TGTGCCAGCAGCTTAAGGACTGCCTACAATGAGCAGTTCTTC
NA	11	TRBV6-5	TRBJ1-1	TRBD1	CASNQGGEAFF	TGTGCCAGCAATCAGGGGGGTGAAGCTTTCTTT
NA	14	TRBV6-1	TRBJ1-2	NA	CASSDHAGQYGYTF	TGTGCCAGCAGTGATCACGCGGGGCAATATGGCTACACCTTC
NA	13	TRBV6-4	TRBJ2-7	NA	CASSEVSGYEQYF	TGTGCCAGCAGTGAGGTTTCGGGATACGAGCAGTACTTC
NA	15	TRBV28	TRBJ2-1	TRBD2	CASSLLGTSGREQFF	TGTGCCAGCAGTTTACTCGGGACTAGCGGGAGGGAGCAGTTCTTC
NA	15	TRBV10-3	TRBJ2-1	NA	CAISESGASLNEQFF	TGTGCCATCAGTGAGTCTGGAGCCAGCTTAAATGAGCAGTTCTTC
NA	16	TRBV9	TRBJ2-3	NA	CASSVLGAAGTDTQYF	TGTGCCAGCAGCGTACTAGGGGCAGCCGGCACAGATACGCAGTATTTT